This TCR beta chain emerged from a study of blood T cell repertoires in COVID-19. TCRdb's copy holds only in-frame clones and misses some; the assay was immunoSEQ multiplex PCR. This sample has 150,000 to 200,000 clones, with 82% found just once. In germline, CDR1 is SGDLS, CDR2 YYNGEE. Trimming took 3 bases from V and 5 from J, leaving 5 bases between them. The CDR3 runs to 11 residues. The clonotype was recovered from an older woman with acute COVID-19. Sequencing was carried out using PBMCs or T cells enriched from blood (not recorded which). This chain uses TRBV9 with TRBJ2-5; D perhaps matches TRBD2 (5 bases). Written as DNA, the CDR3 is TGTGCCAGCAGCGCGGGGGAGACCCAGTACTTC. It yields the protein CASSAGETQYF.